This T cell receptor (beta chain) was documented in a study of radiotherapy plus CTLA-4 blockade in lung cancer. Overall study results and limits: TCR clones originating in tumors grew in number in blood after radiotherapy plus ipilimumab.

It was focal radiation plus CTLA-4 blockade with ipilimumab that patients with chemo-refractory metastatic non-small-cell lung cancer received. This CDR3 has 14 amino acids. CDR1 is SGHTA and CDR2 is FQGTGA in the germline V gene. Trimming took 5 bases from V and 1 from J, leaving 10 bases between them. Details on this clone: Its target is unknown.

The protocol was immunoSEQ multiplex PCR, while the TCRdb copy is restricted to in-frame clones and leaves out a portion. The repertoire holds 90,000 to 100,000 clones, with roughly 79% as singletons. The clonotype was recovered from a human donor with non-small cell lung cancer who had a partial response to radiotherapy plus ipilimumab. Some clones in this sample may be carry-over from other donors' samples. The chain joins TRBV7-3 to TRBJ2-3; D gene ambiguous. This material consisted of peripheral blood, taken from a patient treated with radiotherapy plus ipilimumab. CDR3 region: CASSAYTGTDTQYF. Here the CDR3 DNA reads TGTGCCAGCAGCGCCTATACTGGCACAGATACGCAGTATTTT.